Given below is one TCR beta chain in context. The antigen is undetermined. The protocol was immunoSEQ multiplex PCR, while the TCRdb copy is restricted to in-frame clones and leaves out a portion. The sample includes more than 75,000 clones, approximately 83% of them seen just once. The CDR3 covers 15 residues. CDR1 and CDR2 (germline): MNHNS, SASEGT. With 1 base clipped from V and 7 bases from J, the junction kept 9 bases outside the gene matches. The data derive from a study of radiation and T cells in renal cell carcinoma. Study-level background: Nephrectomy followed 15 Gy stereotactic body radiation by 4 weeks. Study-level findings and limits: From baseline, blood top tumor clonotypes peaked at 2 weeks post-radiation.

Time point specified: baseline pretreatment blood. The treatment is: 15 Gy SBRT to primary tumor, nephrectomy 4 weeks later. Blood was sampled at baseline, 2 weeks and 4 weeks after SBRT. Clear cell pathology was present in this patient's renal cell carcinoma. This rearrangement joins TRBV6-1 to TRBJ2-5, with TRBD1 identical over 7 bases. Material: blood, obtained from a patient whose treatment included radiotherapy and nephrectomy. The sequence came from a man aged 55 to 70 with renal cell carcinoma. DNA of the CDR3: TGTGCCAGCAGTGAAGGGGGACAGTCTGGGGGGACCCAGTACTTC. Protein product: CASSEGGQSGGTQYF.